The 25 T cell receptor beta chains presented below share a single source sample, sequenced in a study of T cell responses to AZD1222 COVID-19 vaccine. Produced via immunoSEQ multiplex PCR; TCRdb's table is partial and in-frame only. The repertoire holds approximately 120,000 clones, with roughly 91% as singletons. The input for sequencing was peripheral blood, taken on day 0 of AZD1222 vaccination. The receptors were sampled from an adult in good health.

This chain uses TRBV7-8 with TRBJ2-5, with D perhaps assigned TRBD1 or TRBD2 (5 bases each). V shed 6 bases and J shed 6 bases, with 14 bases lying between them. The CDR3 is 13 residues long. Germline CDR1 SGHVS, CDR2 FQNEAQ. The CDR3 here is CASRGPFRKTQYF. For the CDR3, the DNA is TGTGCCAGCAGGGGACCGTTTAGGAAGACCCAGTACTTC. Variable domain in full (rest from reference TRBV7-8 and TRBJ2-5): GAGVSQSPRYKVAKRGQDVALRCDPISGHVSLFWYQQALGQGPEFLTYFQNEAQLDKSGLPSDRFFAERPEGSVSTLKIQRTQQEDSAVYLCASRGPFRKTQYFGPGTRLLVL.

A remark on this clone: A junction end diverges from the germline sequence, so it may reflect a read error. This chain links TRBV7-7 with TRBJ1-2; D is possibly TRBD1 (6 bases). The CDR3 is 13 amino acids. Germline V gene sequence: CDR1 SSHAT, CDR2 FNYEAQ (reference sequence). Here the CDR3 DNA reads TGTGCTAGCAGCACCCATGGACAGCCCTGGAGCACCTTC. Residues: CASSTHGQPWSTF.

The rearrangement joins TRBV19 to TRBJ1-1, with unresolved D. Germline V lookup: CDR1 LNHDA, CDR2 SQIVND (reference sequence). This CDR3 has 14 residues. The V and J ends lost 8 bases and 7 bases respectively, with 20 bases between them. CDR3 residues: CASGRRASGLEAFF. The CDR3 DNA reads as TGTGCCAGTGGACGGAGGGCTTCCGGACTTGAAGCTTTCTTT.

The V gene is TRBV5-1, the J gene TRBJ1-4; 10 bases fit TRBD1. Germline-derived CDR1 and CDR2 are SGHRS and YFSETQ. The length of the CDR3 is 15 residues. After removal of 4 bases from V and 8 bases from J, the junction contained 8 bases not matched to a gene. CDR3 amino acids: CASSAMGTGDEKLFF. The CDR3 nucleotides are TGCGCCAGCAGCGCCATGGGGACAGGGGACGAAAAACTGTTTTTT.

CDR3 nucleotides: TGTGCCAGCAGTTCTGGGGCGAGAGGGCATCAGCCCCAGCATTTT. It specifies CASSSGARGHQPQHF. J is TRBJ1-5 and V is TRBV28, with a tentative D call TRBD1 (5 bases). V lost 4 bases to trimming and J lost 5 bases, with 15 bases between them. Germline CDR1 and CDR2: MDHEN and SYDVKM. CDR3 length: 15 residues.

The rearrangement links TRBV7-3 to TRBJ1-1; 7 positions agree with TRBD1. V was clipped by 5 bases and J by 0 bases; unmatched bases: 6. Germline CDR1 and CDR2: SGHTA and FQGTGA. The CDR3 extends over 15 amino acids. In DNA form, the CDR3 reads TGTGCCAGCAGCCCTAGGACAGGCCTGAACACTGAAGCTTTCTTT. Translated: CASSPRTGLNTEAFF. Filled out from reference TRBV7-3 and TRBJ1-1, the complete variable domain reads GAGVSQTPSNKVTEKGKYVELRCDPISGHTALYWYRQSLGQGPEFLIYFQGTGAADDSGLPNDRFFAVRPEGSVSTLKIQRTERGDSAVYLCASSPRTGLNTEAFFGQGTRLTVV.

This clone was seen a few times. The chain joins TRBV3-1 (or the pseudogene TRBV3-2) to TRBJ1-1; no definite D call. Looked up from germline, CDR1 is LGHDT and CDR2 is YNNKEL (reference sequence). The V and J ends lost 1 base and 8 bases respectively, with 5 bases between them. The CDR3 sequence is 11 residues long. CDR3 sequence (DNA): TGTGCCAGCAGCCAAGCAGGCGAAGCTTTCTTT. Translation gives CASSQAGEAFF.

For this clone: Germline is not matched at one junction end, which may reflect a read error. The rearrangement uses TRBV3-1 (or the pseudogene TRBV3-2) and TRBJ1-5, with a possible D match to TRBD1 (6 bases). The CDR3 is made up of 16 amino acids. The germline gives CDR1 LGHDT, CDR2 YNNKEL (reference sequence). The CDR3, as DNA: TGTGCCGGCAGCCAGGGCGTCGGGACAACCGATCAGCCCCAGCATTTT. It codes for CAGSQGVGTTDQPQHF.

The V gene is TRBV9, the J gene TRBJ2-7; 13 positions agree with TRBD2. Trimming took 4 bases from V and 2 from J; bases not matched to a gene: 6. CDR1 and CDR2 from the germline V gene are SGDLS and YYNGEE. The CDR3 is made up of 16 amino acids. In DNA, the CDR3 is TGTGCCAGCAGCTCTGGACTAGCGGGAGACGCCTACGAGCAGTACTTC. It codes for CASSSGLAGDAYEQYF.

This clone was picked up one time. The chain is built from TRBV19 and TRBJ1-5; D is perhaps TRBD1 (5 bases). Between the trimmed V and J ends, which lost 6 bases and 1 base, there was a span of 10 bases. CDR1 is LNHDA, CDR2 SQIVND, per germline (reference sequence). The CDR3 covers 14 residues. The CDR3 region has the DNA TGTGCCAGTAGATGGGGGGAAAGCAATCAGCCCCAGCATTTT. Residues: CASRWGESNQPQHF.

The rearrangement uses TRBV7-2 and TRBJ2-4, with TRBD2 matching 11 bases. The CDR3 spans 17 residues. The trim removed 1 base at V and 1 base at J, leaving 3 bases unmatched. The germline CDR1 and CDR2 sequences are SGHTA and FQGNSA. CDR3 DNA sequence: TGTGCCAGCAGCTTAGAGGCTAGCGGGGGGGCCAAAAACATTCAGTACTTC. It translates to CASSLEASGGAKNIQYF.

This chain connects TRBV9 to TRBJ2-5; 15 positions match TRBD2. The CDR3 is 18 residues long. Trimming cost V 3 bases and J 2 bases; bases outside gene matches: 8. The germline CDR1 and CDR2 sequences are SGDLS and YYNGEE. The CDR3: CASSAGLAGGPRQETQYF. The CDR3 DNA reads TGTGCCAGCAGCGCAGGACTAGCGGGGGGGCCAAGGCAAGAGACCCAGTACTTC. The full variable domain, in which reference TRBV9 and TRBJ2-5 provide the parts outside the CDR3, is DSGVTQTPKHLITATGQRVTLRCSPRSGDLSVYWYQQSLDQGLQFLIQYYNGEERAKGNILERFSAQQFPDLHSELNLSSLELGDSALYFCASSAGLAGGPRQETQYFGPGTRLLVL.

The V gene is TRBV5-4, the J gene TRBJ2-6, with D perhaps matching TRBD2 (7 bases). Germline CDR1 is SGHNT and CDR2 is YYREEE (reference sequence). CDR3 length equals 20 residues. V lost 0 bases to trimming and J lost 2 bases, with 21 bases between them. The CDR3 DNA reads as TGTGCCAGCAGCTTGGACCCCGGGGGGCAGGCACCTACTGGGGCCAACGTCCTGACTTTC. This encodes CASSLDPGGQAPTGANVLTF.

This sequence joins TRBV4-2 and TRBJ2-2; no clear D gene. Per the germline V gene, CDR1 is LGHNA and CDR2 is YNFKEQ. Trimming removed 0 bases at V and 0 bases at J, with 11 bases between. The CDR3 extends over 17 amino acids. CDR3 coding DNA: TGTGCCAGCAGCCAAGAAGTAAGAGGCCCGAACACCGGGGAGCTGTTTTTT. It is translated as CASSQEVRGPNTGELFF.

The rearrangement joins TRBV5-1 to TRBJ1-1; D call uncertain. Germline assignment: CDR1 SGHRS and CDR2 YFSETQ. This CDR3 region has 13 residues. V dropped 4 bases and J dropped 4 bases, with 11 bases sitting between them. For the CDR3, the DNA is TGCGCCAGCAGCAACGGACTGAGCACTGAAGCTTTCTTT. This translates into CASSNGLSTEAFF. Together with reference TRBV5-1 and TRBJ1-1, the CDR3 gives the full variable domain: KAGVTQTPRYLIKTRGQQVTLSCSPISGHRSVSWYQQTPGQGLQFLFEYFSETQRNKGNFPGRFSGRQFSNSRSEMNVSTLELGDSALYLCASSNGLSTEAFFGQGTRLTVV.

This clone was observed once. The chain joins TRBV6-5 to TRBJ1-2; tentatively, D is TRBD1 (6 bases). This CDR3 has 13 residues. Germline V gene data show CDR1 as MNHEY and CDR2 as SVGAGI. The ends were cut back, 4 bases at V and 8 bases at J, with 14 bases in the middle. DNA for the CDR3: TGTGCCAGCAGTTCCTCGGGGGGCCAGGGCTACACCTTC. Protein: CASSSSGGQGYTF.

This clone appeared once. The chain recombines TRBV7-6 with TRBJ1-2; D is perhaps TRBD1 (5 bases). The V end was cut by 1 base, the J end by 8 bases, with 11 bases between. Germline V gene data show CDR1 as SGHVS and CDR2 as FNYEAQ. The CDR3 is 13 amino acids. CDR3 bases: TGTGCCAGCAGCTTAGTGGCGGGGGAAGGCTACACCTTC. Protein: CASSLVAGEGYTF.

J is TRBJ1-2 and V is TRBV7-2, with TRBD1 matching over 7 bases. The CDR3 has 14 residues. The V gene's germline CDR1 is SGHTA and CDR2 FQGNSA. V lost 5 bases and J lost 1; bases outside the gene matches: 4. The CDR3 region has the DNA TGTGCCAGCAGCCCATACAGGGGTAACTATGGCTACACCTTC. Amino acid sequence: CASSPYRGNYGYTF.

This chain joins TRBV6-1 and TRBJ1-2; the D is unclear. The germline V gene has CDR1 MNHNS and CDR2 SASEGT. V lost 4 bases, J lost 6 bases, and 27 bases lay in between. CDR3 length: 18 amino acids. CDR3 residues: CASSGRGKGVGESDGYTF. For the CDR3, the DNA is TGTGCCAGCAGTGGGCGTGGTAAGGGCGTAGGAGAGTCGGATGGCTACACCTTC.

V is TRBV3-1 (or the pseudogene TRBV3-2) and J is TRBJ1-5, with 8 bases fitting TRBD1. Trimming at V came to 4 bases and at J to 6 bases, leaving 11 bases not matched to a gene. The germline gives CDR1 LGHDT, CDR2 YNNKEL (reference sequence). The CDR3 covers 16 residues. The CDR3 region is CASSPTPQGAGQPQHF. DNA for the CDR3: TGTGCCAGCAGCCCAACCCCGCAGGGGGCCGGTCAGCCCCAGCATTTT.

V usage is TRBV7-8 and J usage is TRBJ2-7, with a weak D call TRBD2 (5 bases). The germline CDR1 and CDR2 sequences are SGHVS and FQNEAQ. The CDR3 has 13 amino acids. V was pared by 1 base and J by 3 bases, with 7 bases between. The CDR3 protein is CASSLVSGYEQYF. The DNA of the CDR3 is TGTGCCAGCAGCTTAGTAAGCGGCTACGAGCAGTACTTC.

This chain links TRBV18 with TRBJ1-5, with TRBD1 identical over 7 bases. The trim removed 2 bases at V and 11 bases at J, leaving 12 bases unmatched. This CDR3 region has 15 residues. Germline lookup yields CDR1 KGHSH and CDR2 LQKENI. The chain's CDR3 is CASSPSLQGLVAQHF. CDR3 in DNA: TGTGCCAGCTCACCATCCTTACAGGGGCTAGTGGCCCAGCATTTT. Drawing the rest from reference TRBV18 and TRBJ1-5, the complete variable domain is NAGVMQNPRHLVRRRGQEARLRCSPMKGHSHVYWYRQLPEEGLKFMVYLQKENIIDESGMPKERFSAEFPKEGPSILRIQQVVRGDSAAYFCASSPSLQGLVAQHFGDGTRLSIL.

The chain employs TRBV30 and TRBJ2-5; 10 nucleotides line up with TRBD2. The length of the CDR3 is 14 residues. Germline V CDR1 and CDR2: GTSNPN, SVGIG (reference sequence). The ends lost 7 bases at V and 5 bases at J; junction bases unmatched: 10. The CDR3 spells CAYGLAVRTETQYF. The CDR3 nucleotides read TGTGCCTACGGACTAGCGGTACGAACGGAGACCCAGTACTTC.

V usage is TRBV6-5 and J usage is TRBJ1-1; D gene unclear. The CDR3 contains 14 residues. Trimming pared 8 bases from V and 1 base from J, leaving 14 bases between. Germline CDR1 is MNHEY and CDR2 is SVGAGI. In DNA form, the CDR3 reads TGTGCCAGCTCCTTGGACGTATCGAACACTGAAGCTTTCTTT. Protein product: CASSLDVSNTEAFF.

The chain combines TRBV5-5 with TRBJ1-3; 10 positions match TRBD1. Germline loops: CDR1 SGHKS, CDR2 YYEKEE (reference sequence). CDR3 length: 15 residues. J gave up 4 bases and V 4 bases, and 5 bases lay outside the gene matches. Here the CDR3 DNA reads TGTGCCAGCAGCCTTAGACAGGGGGCGGGAAACACCATATATTTT. Translating gives CASSLRQGAGNTIYF.